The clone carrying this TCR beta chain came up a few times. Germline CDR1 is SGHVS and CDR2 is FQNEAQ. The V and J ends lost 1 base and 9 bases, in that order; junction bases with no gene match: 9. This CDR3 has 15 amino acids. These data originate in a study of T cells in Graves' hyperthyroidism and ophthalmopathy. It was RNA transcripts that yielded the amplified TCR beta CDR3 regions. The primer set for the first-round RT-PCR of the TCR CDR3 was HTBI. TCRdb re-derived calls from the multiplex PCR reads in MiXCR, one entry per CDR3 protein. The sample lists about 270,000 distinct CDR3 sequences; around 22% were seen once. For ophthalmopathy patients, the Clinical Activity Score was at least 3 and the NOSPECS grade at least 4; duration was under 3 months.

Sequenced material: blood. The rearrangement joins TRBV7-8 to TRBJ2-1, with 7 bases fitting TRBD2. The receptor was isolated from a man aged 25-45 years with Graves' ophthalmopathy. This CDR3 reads CASSLVGGRGGEQFF. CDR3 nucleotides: TGTGCCAGCAGCTTAGTGGGCGGGAGAGGTGGTGAGCAGTTCTTC.